This T cell receptor (beta chain) originates from a study of shared clonotypes between healthy human individuals. Overall study context: Researchers drew samples from a couple of women and three men aged 18 to 49. For every donor, three CD4 naive, three CD4 memory, two CD8 naive and one CD8 memory plates were used.

Germline loops: CDR1 SGHRS, CDR2 YFSETQ. The ends were cut back, 5 bases at V and 3 bases at J, with 26 bases in the middle. This CDR3 has 18 amino acids. It was CD45RO-negative cells, positively selected for CCR7, that made up naive CD8 cells, with terminally differentiated effector memory CD45RA+ cells excluded. TCRdb's table, derived via immunoSEQ multiplex PCR, lists solely in-frame clones and lacks some. The data hold some 740,000 clones, with nearly 95% observed a single time. This TCR derives from a man younger than 40 in good health. Sample: naive CD8+ T cells sorted from blood. The V and J genes are TRBV5-1 and TRBJ1-1; possibly TRBD1 for D (5 bases). The CDR3 DNA follows: TGCGCCAGCAGTTTCAGCGAACGGGAGTTTGTAGGGGACACTGAAGCTTTCTTT. This gives the protein CASSFSEREFVGDTEAFF. Looking up the rest from reference TRBV5-1 and TRBJ1-1 gives the full variable domain: KAGVTQTPRYLIKTRGQQVTLSCSPISGHRSVSWYQQTPGQGLQFLFEYFSETQRNKGNFPGRFSGRQFSNSRSEMNVSTLELGDSALYLCASSFSEREFVGDTEAFFGQGTRLTVV.